The T cell receptor (beta chain) under discussion was sequenced for a study of high-grade serous ovarian cancer treatment subgroups. Looking at the study overall: Each sample yielded on average approximately 7,700 unique TCR beta rearrangements from approximately 15,000 reads.

The CDR3 extends over 17 amino acids. J lost 3 bases, V lost 7 bases, and 16 bases had no gene match. CDR1 and CDR2 (germline): MRHNA, SNTAGT. Sequencing used immunoSEQ multiplex PCR; TCRdb keeps in-frame clones, though not all of them. This table has around 870 clones, about 80% appearing once. Tumor samples were obtained before definitive surgery or chemotherapy. Broader study findings: Clonal relatedness tracked neoantigen level, and by trend copy number and mutation load. Repertoire analysis covered CDR3 alone, not CDR1 or CDR2.

About this clone itself: Its specificity is not known.

The chain joins TRBV6-4 to TRBJ1-2, with 8 nucleotides matching TRBD1. The specimen was tumor tissue. The source is a human donor with high-grade serous ovarian cancer. The CDR3 DNA is TGTGCCAGCACCAGGGGGCAGGGAGGTGAATGCGACTATGGCTACACCTTC. This encodes CASTRGQGGECDYGYTF.